This TCR beta chain was observed in a study of human T cells and chemical hapten exposure. Time point described: patch test 1, 2 weeks after DPC sensitization. Treatment denoted: therapeutic diphenylcyclopropenone sensitization with weekly scalp DPC. The V gene's germline CDR1 is LGHDT and CDR2 YNNKEL (reference sequence). This CDR3 has 13 residues. The study's library attached unique molecular identifiers to single cDNA molecules. TCRdb reanalysed the RACE reads using MiXCR and keeps one entry per CDR3 protein. This sample has about 110,000 distinct CDR3 sequences, with 8% to 13% found just once. This clonotype was detected only a few times. A junction boundary mismatches the germline segment, possibly from a read error.

Sequenced material: whole blood, taken in connection with sensitization to the hapten diphenylcyclopropenone (DPC). This rearrangement joins TRBV3-1 to TRBJ2-3; D not certain. The clonotype was recovered from a woman in her thirties or forties with alopecia areata. Some clones in this sample may be carry-over from other donors' samples. The DNA for the CDR3 is TGTGCCAGCAGAGAGACGGGCACTGATACGCAGTATTTT. Its protein is CASRETGTDTQYF.